A single sample is the source of the 8 T cell receptor beta chains below, sequenced in a study of T cells in localized non-small cell lung cancer. Generated by immunoSEQ multiplex PCR, the TCRdb table keeps only in-frame clones and is missing some. The sample has roughly 15,000 clones; around 85% are singletons. The sample in question was peripheral blood, obtained before any cancer treatment. Source of these receptors: a woman aged 35 to 75 with stage I lung adenocarcinoma.

The rearrangement joins TRBV29-1 to TRBJ2-7; D is unresolved. The CDR3 runs 11 residues. Trimming pared 6 bases from V and 3 bases from J, leaving 9 bases between. Germline V CDR1 and CDR2: SQVTM, ANQGSEA. CDR3 loop: CSVGHNYEQYF. DNA of the CDR3: TGCAGCGTAGGGCATAACTACGAGCAGTACTTC.

The genes are TRBV9 and TRBJ2-3, with D possibly TRBD1 on 6 matching bases. Trimming took off 0 bases at V and 3 bases at J, with 8 bases between the two ends. Germline values: CDR1 SGDLS, CDR2 YYNGEE. The CDR3 consists of 14 residues. Here the CDR3 DNA reads TGTGCCAGCAGCGTAGGGCAGGGGACAGATACGCAGTATTTT. Its protein is CASSVGQGTDTQYF.

This chain uses TRBV28 with TRBJ1-2, with TRBD1 as a possible D gene (5 bases). The CDR3 sequence is 13 residues long. Germline CDR1 reads MDHEN; CDR2 reads SYDVKM. Between the trimmed V and J ends, which lost 6 bases and 8 bases, there was a span of 16 bases. CDR3 amino acids: CASRETDELGYTF. DNA for the CDR3: TGTGCCAGCAGGGAGACAGACGAGCTGGGCTACACCTTC.

CDR3 nucleotides: TGTGCCAGCAGTGGCCGGGGACACAACACTGAAGCTTTCTTT. It translates to CASSGRGHNTEAFF. J is TRBJ1-1 and V is TRBV6-1; D perhaps matches TRBD1 (6 bases). Per germline, CDR1 MNHNS and CDR2 SASEGT. V lost 4 bases to trimming and J lost 2 bases, with 11 bases between them. This CDR3 contains 14 residues.

The CDR3 loop is CASSSWGDRYYEQYF. CDR3 bases: TGTGCCAGCAGCTCTTGGGGGGACAGATACTACGAGCAGTACTTC. The chain uses TRBV7-9 and TRBJ2-7; TRBD1 is a possible D gene (7 bases). Germline CDR1 SEHNR, CDR2 FQNEAQ (reference sequence). Deletions cut 4 bases from V and 3 bases from J, with 16 bases between. The CDR3 extends over 15 amino acids.

This clone was counted a single time. The genes are TRBV10-3 and TRBJ1-1; no clear D gene. The CDR3 loop spans 11 amino acids. Germline-derived CDR1 and CDR2 are ENHRY and SYGVKD. V was pared by 8 bases and J by 5 bases, with 9 bases between. The CDR3 DNA reads TGTGCCATCCAAGAAGATACTGAAGCTTTCTTT. Translated: CAIQEDTEAFF.

This clone has just one count. The chain recombines TRBV9 with TRBJ1-5; D unresolved. Deletions cut 2 bases from V and 6 bases from J, with 12 bases between. The CDR3 runs to 14 residues. Germline V lookup: CDR1 SGDLS, CDR2 YYNGEE. CDR3 nucleotide sequence: TGTGCCAGCAGCGTCGGAGGGATCTCTCAGCCCCAGCATTTT. Translation gives CASSVGGISQPQHF.

V is TRBV7-9 and J is TRBJ2-2, with D perhaps matching TRBD2 (7 bases). This CDR3 region has 18 residues. CDR1 SEHNR and CDR2 FQNEAQ come from the germline V gene (reference sequence). V was pared by 4 bases and J by 4 bases, with 22 bases between. CDR3 residues: CASSSTLGGASGTGELFF. The CDR3 nucleotides read TGTGCCAGCAGCTCCACCCTTGGGGGGGCATCGGGCACCGGGGAGCTGTTTTTT. Full variable domain (missing parts from reference TRBV7-9 and TRBJ2-2): DTGVSQNPRHKITKRGQNVTFRCDPISEHNRLYWYRQTLGQGPEFLTYFQNEAQLEKSRLLSDRFSAERPKGSFSTLEIQRTEQGDSAMYLCASSSTLGGASGTGELFFGEGSRLTVL.